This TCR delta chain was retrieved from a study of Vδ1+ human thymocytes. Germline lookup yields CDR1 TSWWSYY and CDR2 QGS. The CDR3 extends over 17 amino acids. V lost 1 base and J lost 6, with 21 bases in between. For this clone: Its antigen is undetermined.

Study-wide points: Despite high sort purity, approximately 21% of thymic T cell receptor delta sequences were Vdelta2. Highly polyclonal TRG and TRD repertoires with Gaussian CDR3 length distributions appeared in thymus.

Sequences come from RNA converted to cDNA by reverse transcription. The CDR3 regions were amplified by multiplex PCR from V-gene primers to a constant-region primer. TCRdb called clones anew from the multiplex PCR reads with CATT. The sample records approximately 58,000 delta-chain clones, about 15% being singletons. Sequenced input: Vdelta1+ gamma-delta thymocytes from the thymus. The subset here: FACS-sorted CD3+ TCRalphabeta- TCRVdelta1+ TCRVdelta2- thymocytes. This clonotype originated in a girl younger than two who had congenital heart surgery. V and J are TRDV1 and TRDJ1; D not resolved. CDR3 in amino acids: CALGERYNGWTANKLIF. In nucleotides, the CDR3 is TGTGCTCTTGGGGAACGGTATAACGGTTGGACAGCAAATAAACTCATCTTT.